The entry below describes one T cell receptor (beta chain). What it recognizes is unknown. Treatment noted: over 15 received Ad26.COV2.S at low or high dose, single or two shots; roughly five received placebo; per-sample allocation not given. Day 63 following the first vaccine or placebo injection was when the samples were taken. In germline, CDR1 is MRHNA, CDR2 SNTAGT. The CDR3 runs to 15 residues. V lost 3 bases and J 5 bases, leaving 16 bases between the germline ends. These data belong to a study of Ad26.COV2.S vaccination and SARS-CoV-2 variants. Turning to the study itself: Of the COV1001 trial arms, the Ad26.COV2.S arm included the donor. The vaccine Ad26.COV2.S was put into the muscle once, or twice with 56 days between. Study conclusions and caveats: Breadth and depth estimates from TCRs may understate total T cell responses. The authors reported substantial breadth in spike-specific CD8+ and CD4+ T cell responses after vaccination.

The protocol was immunoSEQ multiplex PCR, while the TCRdb copy is restricted to in-frame clones and leaves out a portion. The sample yields about 680,000 clones, around 90% seen once. The sample was peripheral blood, taken in a trial of Ad26.COV2.S vaccine versus placebo. The chain is built from TRBV6-4 and TRBJ2-5, with D perhaps matching TRBD1 (6 bases). The receptor's source is a person between 18 and 60 years old who received the Ad26.COV2.S COVID-19 vaccine or a placebo. CDR3 nucleotides: TGTGCCAGCAGTGAGTGGGCAGGGGTCGGGGAGACCCAGTACTTC. This translates into CASSEWAGVGETQYF.